The rows below give T cell receptor beta chains drawn from one sample of a study of blood T cell repertoires in COVID-19. Profiled with immunoSEQ multiplex PCR; TCRdb holds only in-frame clones, not every one. Of 150,000 to 200,000 clones listed, around nine tenths are singletons. Sequenced material: peripheral blood. All receptors come from a man in his 70s with acute or convalescent COVID-19. Each CDR3 is given with its conserved first and last residue. Fields, in order: clone size, J gene, D gene, V gene, CDR3 DNA, CDR3 protein. D genes are given only for firm matches. Size is omitted from some rows. Given values are once, few, many or a class for expanded clones.

>.|TRBJ2-7|.|TRBV7-3
TGTGCCAGCAGCTTGGGAGCCCAGGGGACAAAGCAGTACTTC
CASSLGAQGTKQYF
>.|TRBJ1-2|.|TRBV5-1
TGCGCCAGCAGCTTGGTGTCAGTTTCTAACTATGGCTACACCTTC
CASSLVSVSNYGYTF
>.|TRBJ1-2|TRBD1|TRBV5-1
TGCGCCAGCAGCTTGGGGACAGGGCTGGGCTATGGCTACACCTTC
CASSLGTGLGYGYTF
>.|TRBJ2-4|TRBD2|TRBV27
TGTGCCAGCAGTCCCCAGACTAGCGGGAGGGCGGTATATTACTTC
CASSPQTSGRAVYYF
>.|TRBJ1-1|.|TRBV6-5
TGTGCCAGCAGTTTGACAGTAATGAACACTGAAGCTTTCTTT
CASSLTVMNTEAFF
>.|TRBJ2-5|TRBD2|TRBV9
TGTGCCAGCAGCGAGGCCCGCGGGAGCGGGGGGGCCGAGACCCAGTACTTC
CASSEARGSGGAETQYF
>.|TRBJ1-1|.|TRBV29-1
TGCAGCGCCAAGAACACTGAAGCTTTCTTT
CSAKNTEAFF
>once|TRBJ2-1|TRBD2|TRBV7-3
TGTGCCAGCAGTACTAGCGTTAGCTCCTACAATGAGCAGTTCTTC
CASSTSVSSYNEQFF
>.|TRBJ2-7|TRBD2|TRBV2
TGTGCCAGCAGTAGGGACTATACCTACGAGCAGTACTTC
CASSRDYTYEQYF
>.|TRBJ2-3|TRBD2|TRBV18
TGTGCCAGCTCACTCCTAGCGGGGGGCCGGGATACGCAGTATTTT
CASSLLAGGRDTQYF